This T cell receptor beta chain was retrieved from a study of T cell repertoires in cytomegalovirus infection. In the study overall: Recently described HLA-C-restricted plus well-studied HLA-B-restricted CMV epitopes were used.

Trimming shortened V by 2 bases and J by 0 bases, and 7 bases separated the two germline ends. This CDR3 is built from 14 residues. CDR1 is LGHDT and CDR2 is YNNKEL in the germline V gene (reference sequence). TCRdb used MiXCR to reprocess the reads, holding one entry per CDR3 protein. The repertoire holds under 120,000 distinct CDR3 sequences, with under 45% as singletons. This clonotype showed up just a few times. The antigen is undetermined. This clonotype was sampled from a human donor in good health (CMV status not recorded). Some clones in this sample may be carry-over from other donors' samples. The chain links TRBV3-1 to TRBJ1-1; D may be TRBD1 (5 bases). The source material was CD8+ T cells from cultured PBMCs, sampled from culture after CMV antigen stimulation. The CDR3 sequence: CASSQWDLNTEAFF. In DNA, the CDR3 is TGTGCCAGCAGCCAATGGGACCTGAACACTGAAGCTTTCTTT. Full variable domain (missing parts from reference TRBV3-1 and TRBJ1-1): DTAVSQTPKYLVTQMGNDKSIKCEQNLGHDTMYWYKQDSKKFLKIMFSYNNKELIINETVPNRFSPKSPDKAHLNLHINSLELGDSAVYFCASSQWDLNTEAFFGQGTRLTVV.